The 19 T cell receptor beta chains below come from one sample, sequenced in a study of blood T cell repertoires in COVID-19. Measured with immunoSEQ multiplex PCR; TCRdb has only the in-frame clones, and not every one. The data contain approximately 100,000 clones, 75% to 90% of them singletons. The sample taken for sequencing was peripheral blood. The receptors come from a woman older than 75 with acute or convalescent COVID-19.

The chain links TRBV4-1 to TRBJ1-5, with TRBD1 as a possible D gene (6 bases). Germline values: CDR1 MGHRA, CDR2 YSYEKL. This CDR3 is 14 amino acids long. Trimming pared 5 bases from V and 3 bases from J, leaving 11 bases between. This chain's CDR3 is CASSSGTYNQPQHF. The DNA of the CDR3 is TGCGCCAGCAGCTCCGGGACATACAATCAGCCCCAGCATTTT.

V is TRBV6-5 and J is TRBJ1-5; TRBD1 matches 7 bases. CDR1 is MNHEY and CDR2 is SVGAGI in the germline V gene. The CDR3 consists of 15 residues. The V gene end was trimmed by 5 bases and the J gene end by 4 bases; junction bases not matched to a gene: 8. In DNA, the CDR3 is TGTGCCAGCAGTACCTGGGACAGCAAAAATCAGCCCCAGCATTTT. Translation: CASSTWDSKNQPQHF.

The chain has TRBV4-1 and TRBJ1-2; weak D call: TRBD1 (6 bases). Trimming pared 8 bases from V and 0 bases from J, leaving 16 bases between. The CDR3 consists of 15 residues. Germline CDR1 and CDR2: MGHRA and YSYEKL. CDR3 region: CASGLGGASNYGYTF. DNA for the CDR3: TGCGCCAGCGGCCTCGGGGGGGCGTCTAACTATGGCTACACCTTC.

This chain connects TRBV28 to TRBJ2-7; the D gene is possibly TRBD2 (6 bases). The CDR3 length is 13 residues. CDR1 and CDR2 from the germline V gene are MDHEN and SYDVKM. The V gene lost 2 bases and the J gene lost 4 bases, with 9 bases spanning the gap. For the CDR3, the DNA is TGTGCCAGCAGTTTAGCGGGGCCATACGAGCAGTACTTC. It yields the protein CASSLAGPYEQYF.

This clone has a single count. The chain uses TRBV5-1 and TRBJ1-2, with TRBD1 identical over 7 bases. This CDR3 has 14 amino acids. The J segment lost 2 bases and the V segment lost 0 bases, leaving 1 base of the junction unmatched. Germline V gene lookup returns CDR1 SGHRS and CDR2 YFSETQ. CDR3 in DNA: TGCGCCAGCAGCTTGGGGACAGGAAACTATGGCTACACCTTC. Its protein product is CASSLGTGNYGYTF.

The chain is built from TRBV4-3 and TRBJ1-4, with a possible D match to TRBD1 (5 bases). Trimming stripped 0 bases from V and 7 bases from J, with 15 bases between. Germline CDR1 LGHNA, CDR2 YSLEER. The CDR3 consists of 16 residues. The CDR3 coding sequence is TGCGCCAGCAGCCAAGATCTAGGGACTAGTGGTGAAAAACTGTTTTTT. As protein: CASSQDLGTSGEKLFF.

This chain links TRBV6-5 with TRBJ1-2; possibly TRBD1 for D (5 bases). The CDR3 totals 14 residues. Deletions cut 5 bases from V and 3 bases from J, with 13 bases between. The germline gives CDR1 MNHEY, CDR2 SVGAGI. In nucleotides, the CDR3 is TGTGCCAGCAGTCAAACGGGGGGGGACTATGGCTACACCTTC. Amino acid sequence: CASSQTGGDYGYTF.

The chain links TRBV5-8 to TRBJ1-2, with a tentative D call TRBD1 (5 bases). V shed 7 bases and J shed 3 bases, with 10 bases lying between them. The CDR3 has 12 amino acids. Germline lookup yields CDR1 SGHTS and CDR2 YDEGEE. As DNA, the CDR3 is TGTGCCAGCGCCACAGGCTACTATGGCTACACCTTC. It yields the protein CASATGYYGYTF. The whole variable domain, remainder taken from reference TRBV5-8 and TRBJ1-2, is EAGVTQSPTHLIKTRGQQATLRCSPISGHTSVYWYQQALGLGLQFLLWYDEGEERNRGNFPPRFSGRQFPNYSSELNVNALELEDSALYLCASATGYYGYTFGSGTRLTVV.

The chain is built from TRBV12-5 and TRBJ1-2, with D perhaps TRBD1 (5 bases). The CDR3 spans 15 residues. Germline CDR1 is LGHNT and CDR2 is FRNRAP. Trimming left V 1 base short and J 4 bases short, with 13 bases between. The DNA for the CDR3 is TGTGCTAGTGGTTTGGGGGGCCCTCAGGGCTATGGCTACACCTTC. Translating gives CASGLGGPQGYGYTF.

The chain joins TRBV7-8 to TRBJ2-7; the match to TRBD1 covers 9 bases. The J segment lost 3 bases and the V segment lost 5 bases, leaving 11 bases of the junction unmatched. Germline CDR1 is SGHVS and CDR2 is FQNEAQ. The CDR3 length is 16 residues. The CDR3 nucleotides are TGTGCCAGCAGCCCGAGCGGGACAGGGCGGAACTACGAGCAGTACTTC. Translating it yields CASSPSGTGRNYEQYF.

This chain joins TRBV18 and TRBJ1-1, with a weak D call TRBD1 (5 bases). CDR3 length equals 13 residues. Trimming left V 0 bases short and J 14 bases short, with 16 bases between. Germline CDR1 is KGHSH and CDR2 is LQKENI. This chain's CDR3 is CASSPPFDSRPFF. In DNA, the CDR3 is TGTGCCAGCTCACCACCGTTCGACAGCCGACCCTTCTTT.

The CDR3 coding sequence is TGTGCCAGCAGCTTAGCGAGCGGGGGCCTAACCCCCTACAATGAGCAGTTCTTC. Translated: CASSLASGGLTPYNEQFF. This chain joins TRBV7-8 and TRBJ2-1; 8 nucleotides line up with TRBD2. The CDR3 spans 18 residues. The ends lost 0 bases at V and 2 bases at J; junction bases unmatched: 9. CDR1 is SGHVS, CDR2 FQNEAQ, per germline.

The V call is TRBV28, the J call TRBJ1-3, with 8 bases identical to TRBD1. CDR3 size: 16 residues. Germline loops: CDR1 MDHEN, CDR2 SYDVKM. V gave up 4 bases and J gave up 4 bases; unmatched junction bases: 9. The CDR3 sequence: CASSSKQGARGNTIYF. The CDR3 DNA reads TGTGCCAGCAGTTCAAAGCAGGGGGCTAGAGGAAACACCATATATTTT.

The chain joins TRBV9 to TRBJ2-3, with no clear D. In germline, CDR1 is SGDLS, CDR2 YYNGEE. The CDR3 contains 15 residues. V lost 0 bases and J 2 bases, leaving 10 bases between the germline ends. CDR3 sequence (DNA): TGTGCCAGCAGCGTAGGTCTCCTAACCACAGATACGCAGTATTTT. Translation: CASSVGLLTTDTQYF. Filled out from reference TRBV9 and TRBJ2-3, the complete variable domain reads DSGVTQTPKHLITATGQRVTLRCSPRSGDLSVYWYQQSLDQGLQFLIQYYNGEERAKGNILERFSAQQFPDLHSELNLSSLELGDSALYFCASSVGLLTTDTQYFGPGTRLTVL.

This clone was counted a single time. The chain couples TRBV9 to TRBJ1-4; no clear D gene. This CDR3 region has 13 residues. V was pared by 7 bases and J by 7 bases, with 14 bases between. Germline CDR1 SGDLS, CDR2 YYNGEE. CDR3 nucleotides: TGTGCCAGCGGCCCCGGGTCGGGTGAAAAACTGTTTTTT. It translates to CASGPGSGEKLFF.

The genes are TRBV6-5 and TRBJ2-3; TRBD2 matches at 7 bases. Germline-derived CDR1 and CDR2 are MNHEY and SVGAGI. There are 13 residues in the CDR3. With V trimmed by 8 bases and J by 7 bases, 9 bases remained unmatched. The CDR3 sequence is CASRGLADNTQYF. CDR3 DNA: TGTGCCAGCCGAGGCCTAGCGGATAATACGCAGTATTTT.

V usage is TRBV28 and J usage is TRBJ2-7; 7 bases agree with TRBD1. The trim removed 9 bases at V and 7 bases at J, leaving 9 bases unmatched. The CDR3 totals 12 residues. Germline assignment: CDR1 MDHEN and CDR2 SYDVKM. CDR3 region: CASRGGLREQYF. As DNA, the CDR3 is TGTGCCAGTCGAGGGGGCTTACGGGAGCAGTACTTC.

V usage is TRBV18 and J usage is TRBJ2-5; TRBD1 aligns across 9 bases. CDR3 length: 16 residues. Per germline, CDR1 KGHSH and CDR2 LQKENI. V gave up 0 bases and J gave up 5 bases; unmatched junction bases: 7. The CDR3 is CASSPPNRGRGETQYF. DNA for the CDR3: TGTGCCAGCTCACCACCGAACAGGGGGCGCGGGGAGACCCAGTACTTC.

The rearrangement uses TRBV27 and TRBJ1-1; 8 positions match TRBD1. This CDR3 has 15 residues. V dropped 6 bases and J dropped 1; count of bases not matched to a gene: 7. Per the germline V gene, CDR1 is MNHEY and CDR2 is SMNVEV (reference sequence). The CDR3 nucleotides read TGTGCCAGCAGCCGACAGGGGAGGGGGAACACTGAAGCTTTCTTT. Translation gives CASSRQGRGNTEAFF.